The subject of this entry is one T cell receptor beta chain. Its antigen is unidentified. The data were obtained in a study of T cell responses to AZD1222 COVID-19 vaccine. Study results and limitations: Regions 160-218 and 743-854 held dominance among vaccine-associated CD4 TCRs, which spanned spike.

The CDR3 is 15 residues long. Between the trimmed V and J ends, which lost 2 bases and 3 bases, there was a span of 14 bases. The germline gives CDR1 SGHVS, CDR2 FNYEAQ. Data came from immunoSEQ multiplex PCR; TCRdb stores just in-frame clones and leaves some out. This sample yields around 140,000 clones, of which over 90% are seen a single time; about 5% belongs to the top ten. The sequence was obtained from an adult in good health. V gene TRBV7-6 combines with J gene TRBJ2-7; tentatively, D is TRBD1 (5 bases). Sequencing was performed on peripheral blood, taken on day 0 of AZD1222 vaccination. The CDR3 loop is CASSLMLDTSYEQYF. DNA for the CDR3: TGTGCCAGCAGCTTAATGCTGGACACAAGCTACGAGCAGTACTTC.